This record covers a single T cell receptor (beta chain). The junction had 5 bases not matched to a gene; V was cut back by 3 bases and J by 3 bases. This CDR3 contains 15 residues. The germline V gene has CDR1 SGDLS and CDR2 YYNGEE. TCRdb's table, derived via immunoSEQ multiplex PCR, lists solely in-frame clones and lacks some. This table has 200,000 to 250,000 clones, about 80% appearing once. The sample belongs to a study of blood T cell repertoires in COVID-19. Sequencing was performed on peripheral blood. This receptor was obtained from a woman aged 30 to 39 who had recovered from COVID-19. The V gene is TRBV9, the J gene TRBJ2-2; 7 bases line up with TRBD1. The CDR3 nucleotides are TGTGCCAGCAGCGAGGACAGGACCTACACCGGGGAGCTGTTTTTT. Residues: CASSEDRTYTGELFF.